The 29 T cell receptor beta chains presented below share a single source sample, sequenced in a study of vaccination and CD4 T cells after COVID-19 (dated by TCRdb to 2022 to 2024). These receptors have no identified antigens. Library method: PCR. This sample was sequenced with an Illumina iSeq 100. DNA from cultured CD4+ T cells was subjected to TCR sequencing with the Oncomine TCR Beta short-read assay at the Johns Hopkins FTIC core. The public reads were quality trimmed at Q25 with fastp and then assembled into clones with MiXCR by TCRdb, keeping productive beta chains. When rows share a CDR3 protein, they turn into one entry using the most common DNA and genes. For this sample there are about 25,000 distinct CDR3 sequences; around 33% appear just once. Of the sample, roughly 3.5% falls within the top ten clones. The meaning of the sample's time point label: late sampling 161 to 241 days after vaccination in three convalescent patients. The sample's treatment or condition label is to be understood as: roughly 11-day PBMC culture with coronavirus spike peptide pools or control peptides (ViraFEST assay).

The input for sequencing was CD4+ T cells from blood, cultured in vitro, taken about 7 months after SARS-CoV-2 vaccination. These receptors were collected from a human donor who had recovered from COVID-19.

This clonotype showed up just a few times. The rearrangement links TRBV7-9 to TRBJ2-3, with 10 bases fitting TRBD1. The CDR3 totals 16 residues. The trim removed 0 bases at V and 8 bases at J, leaving 8 bases unmatched. CDR1 and CDR2 (germline): SEHNR, FQNEAQ (reference sequence). CDR3 sequence reads: CASSLAWDRGSGTQYF. In DNA form, the CDR3 reads TGTGCCAGCAGCTTAGCGTGGGACAGGGGATCGGGTACGCAGTATTTT.

This clonotype turned up a few times. The chain recombines TRBV7-3 with TRBJ1-5; D unclear. The CDR3 is 16 residues long. CDR1 SGHTA and CDR2 FQGTGA come from the germline V gene. The V gene lost 1 base and the J gene lost 0 bases, with 10 bases spanning the gap. The CDR3 here is CASSLKAGDSNQPQHF. The CDR3 region has the DNA TGTGCCAGCAGCTTAAAAGCCGGGGATAGCAATCAGCCCCAGCATTTT.

The chain links TRBV19 to TRBJ1-1; D perhaps matches TRBD1 (6 bases). V lost 4 bases to trimming and J lost 5 bases, with 11 bases between them. CDR1 and CDR2 from the germline V gene are LNHDA and SQIVND (reference sequence). The CDR3 extends over 13 amino acids. CDR3 in amino acids: CASSRGQWTEAFF. CDR3 sequence (DNA): TGTGCCAGTAGTAGAGGACAGTGGACTGAAGCTTTCTTT.

This clonotype was counted only a few times. CDR3 sequence reads: CASSQSPQKNSPLHF. CDR3 coding DNA: TGCGCCAGCAGCCAAAGCCCACAGAAGAATTCACCCCTCCACTTT. This sequence joins TRBV4-1 and TRBJ1-6; D gene ambiguous. Looked up from germline, CDR1 is MGHRA and CDR2 is YSYEKL. CDR3 size: 15 residues. Trimming shortened V by 2 bases and J by 7 bases, and 12 bases separated the two germline ends.

V gene TRBV20-1 combines with J gene TRBJ2-1, with D perhaps TRBD2 (5 bases). V gave up 6 bases and J gave up 3 bases, with 21 bases separating them. Germline V gene data show CDR1 as DFQATT and CDR2 as SNEGSKA (reference sequence). CDR3 length: 16 amino acids. The CDR3 nucleotides are TGCAGTGCCCTAAAGCTCGCGGGCTGGGTCTACAATGAGCAGTTCTTC. Amino acids: CSALKLAGWVYNEQFF.

The rearrangement links TRBV28 to TRBJ1-6; D ambiguous. CDR1 MDHEN and CDR2 SYDVKM come from the germline V gene. The CDR3 loop spans 14 amino acids. The ends were cut back, 6 bases at V and 14 bases at J, with 20 bases in the middle. The CDR3 sequence: CASSPPASLWALHF. CDR3 coding DNA: TGTGCCAGCAGCCCTCCCGCCTCCCTTTGGGCCCTCCACTTT.

A few counts support this clonotype. The chain is built from TRBV15 and TRBJ2-5; D is possibly TRBD1 or TRBD2 (6 bases each). The germline gives CDR1 LNHNV, CDR2 YYDKDF (reference sequence). The CDR3 is 16 amino acids. V was trimmed by 0 bases and J by 5 bases, leaving 16 bases between them. In nucleotides, the CDR3 is TGTGCCACCAGCAGAGATCTGTCAGGGGCGGGGGAGACCCAGTACTTC. Its translation is CATSRDLSGAGETQYF. The complete variable domain, with remaining parts taken from reference TRBV15 and TRBJ2-5, reads DAMVIQNPRYQVTQFGKPVTLSCSQTLNHNVMYWYQQKSSQAPKLLFHYYDKDFNNEADTPDNFQSRRPNTSFCFLDIRSPGLGDTAMYLCATSRDLSGAGETQYFGPGTRLLVL.

The CDR3 region is CASSRAGGVEQFF. CDR3 nucleotides: TGTGCCAGCAGTCGGGCCGGGGGGGTCGAGCAGTTCTTC. This chain connects TRBV7-9 to TRBJ2-1; TRBD2 agrees at 8 bases. CDR1 SEHNR and CDR2 FQNEAQ come from the germline V gene (reference sequence). The V segment lost 6 bases and the J segment 10 bases; nucleotides outside the gene matches: 8. The CDR3 loop spans 13 amino acids.

This clonotype was detected a few times. V gene TRBV6-1 combines with J gene TRBJ1-1; D unclear. V dropped 7 bases and J dropped 5 bases, with 14 bases sitting between them. CDR1 and CDR2 from the germline V gene are MNHNS and SASEGT. This CDR3 spans 13 amino acids. The CDR3, as DNA: TGTGCCAGCACCGCTCCGAGTGGGACTGAAGCTTTCTTT. Residues: CASTAPSGTEAFF.

This sequence joins TRBV10-3 and TRBJ2-7; D possibly corresponds to TRBD1 (6 bases). This CDR3 is built from 14 residues. The germline CDR1 and CDR2 sequences are ENHRY and SYGVKD. V lost 6 bases, J lost 0 bases, and 12 bases lay in between. In DNA form, the CDR3 reads TGTGCCATCAGCCCCCGGGACACCTCCTACGAGCAGTACTTC. Translated, it gives CAISPRDTSYEQYF.

This sequence joins TRBV5-1 and TRBJ2-2; TRBD1 aligns across 9 bases. The ends lost 7 bases at V and 0 bases at J; junction bases unmatched: 4. Germline lookup yields CDR1 SGHRS and CDR2 YFSETQ. This CDR3 comprises 15 residues. The CDR3 spells CASSTGGTNTGELFF. The CDR3 DNA follows: TGCGCCAGCTCAACAGGGGGCACGAACACCGGGGAGCTGTTTTTT.

This clonotype was seen a few times. The chain combines TRBV2 with TRBJ1-5, with D perhaps matching TRBD1 (6 bases). The germline V and J ends were trimmed by 6 bases and 12 bases, with 12 bases remaining between them. Germline CDR1 is SNHLY and CDR2 is FYNNEI. CDR3 length equals 11 residues. DNA of the CDR3: TGTGCCAGCAGGAGGGGGGGTAACCAGCATTTT. It translates to CASRRGGNQHF.

This clonotype was counted a few times. The V gene is TRBV7-8, the J gene TRBJ1-2; perhaps TRBD1 as D (5 bases). CDR3 length: 13 residues. CDR1 is SGHVS and CDR2 is FQNEAQ in the germline V gene. V gave up 4 bases and J gave up 7 bases, with 13 bases separating them. As DNA, the CDR3 is TGTGCCAGCAGCTATGACAGATCCCGTGGCTACACCTTC. It is translated as CASSYDRSRGYTF. The full variable domain, its missing parts supplied by reference TRBV7-8 and TRBJ1-2, is GAGVSQSPRYKVAKRGQDVALRCDPISGHVSLFWYQQALGQGPEFLTYFQNEAQLDKSGLPSDRFFAERPEGSVSTLKIQRTQQEDSAVYLCASSYDRSRGYTFGSGTRLTVV.

The CDR3 protein is CAWVPGYNYGYTF. The DNA for the CDR3 is TGTGCCTGGGTGCCGGGATATAACTATGGCTACACCTTC. The J gene is TRBJ1-2, the V gene TRBV30, with D uncertain. V was shortened by 5 bases and J by 1 base, with 11 bases between the two germline ends. CDR1 GTSNPN and CDR2 SVGIG come from the germline V gene (reference sequence). The CDR3 contains 13 residues.

This clonotype showed up just a few times. The rearrangement uses TRBV20-1 and TRBJ1-2; D might be TRBD1 (5 bases). Trimming removed 1 base from V and 8 bases from J, with 11 bases in between. There are 12 residues in the CDR3. Germline V gene data show CDR1 as DFQATT and CDR2 as SNEGSKA (reference sequence). CDR3 sequence (DNA): TGCAGTGCTAGAGGCAAGGGGAGCGGCTACACCTTC. Protein product: CSARGKGSGYTF.

The genes are TRBV6-5 and TRBJ2-7; 11 positions match TRBD1. CDR1 MNHEY and CDR2 SVGAGI come from the germline V gene. CDR3 length equals 16 residues. V lost 2 bases and J lost 2; bases outside the gene matches: 5. The CDR3 region has the DNA TGTGCCAGCAGTTACCGCGGACAGGGGGCCGCCTACGAGCAGTACTTC. This sequence encodes CASSYRGQGAAYEQYF.

This clonotype was observed a handful of times. The V call is TRBV28, the J call TRBJ1-6, with D perhaps TRBD1 (5 bases). The CDR3 covers 17 residues. Trimming pared 10 bases from V and 5 bases from J, leaving 24 bases between. The germline gives CDR1 MDHEN, CDR2 SYDVKM. This CDR3 reads CATRPRGWGRDNSPLHF. The CDR3 nucleotides are TGTGCCACCCGCCCTCGAGGGTGGGGCCGCGATAATTCACCCCTCCACTTT.

The chain is built from TRBV12-3 or TRBV12-4 and TRBJ1-2; D is possibly TRBD1 (6 bases). This CDR3 comprises 12 residues. Trimming stripped 6 bases from V and 8 bases from J, with 13 bases between. CDR3 sequence reads: CASSNRDRGYTF. The CDR3 bases are TGTGCCAGCAGCAACAGGGACCGCGGCTACACCTTC.

This rearrangement joins TRBV21-1 to TRBJ1-1; TRBD1 reflects the table's D call only, with no check against the DNA. TRBV21-1 is a documented pseudogene. The CDR3 contains 12 residues. The CDR3 reads CAKQHRDREAFF. The DNA for the CDR3 is TGTGCTAAGCAGCACCGGGACAGGGAAGCTTTCTTT.

The chain carries TRBV6-1 and TRBJ2-2; perhaps TRBD1 as D (5 bases). Looked up from germline, CDR1 is MNHNS and CDR2 is SASEGT. This CDR3 region has 14 residues. V was trimmed by 7 bases and J by 1 base, leaving 10 bases between them. The CDR3 DNA follows: TGTGCCAGCACTACTGACAGGAACACCGGGGAGCTGTTTTTT. Amino acid sequence: CASTTDRNTGELFF.

For this clonotype: A read error may explain this, as a much larger clone is one base away. The V gene is TRBV20-1, the J gene TRBJ2-2; D is ambiguous. The CDR3 consists of 14 residues. CDR1 and CDR2 from the germline V gene are DFQATT and SNEGSKA (reference sequence). V was pared by 3 bases and J by 3 bases, with 11 bases between. The CDR3 DNA follows: TGCAGTGCTAGTTGGCCTGCGGACACCGGGGAGCTGTTTTTT. Protein product: CSASWPADTGELFF.

This chain connects TRBV12-3 or TRBV12-4 to TRBJ2-2; 10 nucleotides agree with TRBD2. The CDR3 has 15 amino acids. The trim removed 7 bases at V and 5 bases at J, leaving 7 bases unmatched. CDR3 DNA: TGTGCCAGCACCGCAACTAGCGGGGTTACCGGGGAGCTGTTTTTT. Amino acids: CASTATSGVTGELFF.

This rearrangement joins TRBV4-1 to TRBJ1-5, with D hard to call. The length of the CDR3 is 13 residues. Germline V lookup: CDR1 MGHRA, CDR2 YSYEKL. The ends were cut back, 3 bases at V and 4 bases at J, with 7 bases in the middle. The CDR3, as DNA: TGCGCCAGCAGCCAGGTAGGGAATCAGCCCCAGCATTTT. Its translation: CASSQVGNQPQHF.

This chain joins TRBV4-2 and TRBJ2-3, with D uncertain. Germline-derived CDR1 and CDR2 are LGHNA and YNFKEQ. With 1 base removed from V and 4 bases from J, the gap between germline ends came to 15 bases. The CDR3 length is 16 residues. Here the CDR3 reads CASSQGSRIGADTQYF. The CDR3 bases are TGTGCCAGCAGCCAAGGAAGTCGGATTGGCGCAGATACGCAGTATTTT.

The chain links TRBV18 to TRBJ2-3; D gene uncertain. The germline CDR1 and CDR2 sequences are KGHSH and LQKENI. The CDR3 loop spans 13 amino acids. The ends were cut back, 2 bases at V and 4 bases at J, with 7 bases in the middle. CDR3: CASSPDTADTQYF. The CDR3 bases are TGTGCCAGCTCACCAGATACGGCAGATACGCAGTATTTT.

This clonotype was seen only a few times. V gene TRBV6-1 combines with J gene TRBJ1-5; TRBD1 agrees at 7 bases. The V segment lost 3 bases and the J segment 0 bases; nucleotides outside the gene matches: 5. The CDR3 is made up of 16 amino acids. The germline V gene encodes CDR1 MNHNS and CDR2 SASEGT. The CDR3 bases are TGTGCCAGCAGTGAGGGACAGATTTATAGCAATCAGCCCCAGCATTTT. This gives the protein CASSEGQIYSNQPQHF.

V usage is TRBV19 and J usage is TRBJ2-2; D is ambiguous. Germline CDR1 LNHDA, CDR2 SQIVND (reference sequence). The CDR3 loop spans 13 amino acids. V dropped 3 bases and J dropped 0 bases, with 2 bases sitting between them. The CDR3 region is CASSIPNTGELFF. The CDR3, as DNA: TGTGCCAGTAGTATCCCGAACACCGGGGAGCTGTTTTTT. Based on the CDR3 plus reference TRBV19 and TRBJ2-2, the full variable domain is DGGITQSPKYLFRKEGQNVTLSCEQNLNHDAMYWYRQDPGQGLRLIYYSQIVNDFQKGDIAEGYSVSREKKESFPLTVTSAQKNPTAFYLCASSIPNTGELFFGEGSRLTVL.

The rearrangement links TRBV7-6 to TRBJ2-1, with no clear D. Trimming took off 5 bases at V and 6 bases at J, with 8 bases between the two ends. Germline V gene sequence: CDR1 SGHVS, CDR2 FNYEAQ. The CDR3 contains 12 residues. The CDR3 nucleotides are TGTGCCAGCAGCCAATATCGCAATGAGCAGTTCTTC. Encoded protein: CASSQYRNEQFF.

The rearrangement uses TRBV5-8 and TRBJ2-3, with TRBD2 matching 13 bases. Germline CDR1 is SGHTS and CDR2 is YDEGEE. V gave up 1 base and J gave up 3 bases; unmatched junction bases: 8. This CDR3 region has 18 residues. CDR3 DNA: TGTGCCAGCAGCTTGTTAAGGACTAGCGGGAGAGGTACAGATACGCAGTATTTT. This gives the protein CASSLLRTSGRGTDTQYF.